The sequence of this T cell receptor (beta chain) was determined in a study of blood T cell repertoires in COVID-19. Sequencing was performed with immunoSEQ multiplex PCR; in TCRdb, only in-frame clones are kept and a portion is missing. This table has 140,000 or so clones, roughly 80% appearing once. Germline V gene data show CDR1 as LNHDA and CDR2 as SQIVND (reference sequence). The CDR3 consists of 13 residues. Between the trimmed V and J ends, which lost 1 base and 12 bases, there was a span of 13 bases. Material: PBMCs or T cells enriched from blood (not recorded which). The chain uses TRBV19 and TRBJ2-1; D possibly corresponds to TRBD2 (5 bases). The sequence came from a middle-aged man who had recovered from COVID-19. CDR3 sequence reads: CASSIAPRGWQFF. The CDR3 nucleotides read TGTGCCAGTAGTATAGCCCCTCGAGGGTGGCAGTTCTTC.